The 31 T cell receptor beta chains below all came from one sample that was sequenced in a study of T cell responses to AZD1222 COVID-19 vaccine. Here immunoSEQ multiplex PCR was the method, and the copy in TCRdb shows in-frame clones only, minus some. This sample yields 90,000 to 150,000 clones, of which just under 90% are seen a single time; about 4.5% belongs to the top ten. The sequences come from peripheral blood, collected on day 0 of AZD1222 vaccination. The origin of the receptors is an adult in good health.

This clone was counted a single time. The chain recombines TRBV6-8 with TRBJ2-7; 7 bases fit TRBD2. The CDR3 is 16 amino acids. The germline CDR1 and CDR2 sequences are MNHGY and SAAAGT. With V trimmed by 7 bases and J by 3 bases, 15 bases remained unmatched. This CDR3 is CASTERRTGRDYEQYF. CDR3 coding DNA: TGTGCCAGCACCGAGAGGCGTACGGGGAGGGACTACGAGCAGTACTTC.

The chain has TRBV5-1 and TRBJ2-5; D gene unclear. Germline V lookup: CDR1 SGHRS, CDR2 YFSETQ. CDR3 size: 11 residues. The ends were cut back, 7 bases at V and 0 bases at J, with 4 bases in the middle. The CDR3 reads CASAYQETQYF. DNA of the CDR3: TGCGCCAGCGCGTACCAAGAGACCCAGTACTTC.

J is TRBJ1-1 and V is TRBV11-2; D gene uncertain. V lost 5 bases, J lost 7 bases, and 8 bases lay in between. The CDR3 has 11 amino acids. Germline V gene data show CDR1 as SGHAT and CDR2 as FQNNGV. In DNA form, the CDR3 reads TGTGCCAGCAGCCGGACCAATGAAGCTTTCTTT. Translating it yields CASSRTNEAFF.

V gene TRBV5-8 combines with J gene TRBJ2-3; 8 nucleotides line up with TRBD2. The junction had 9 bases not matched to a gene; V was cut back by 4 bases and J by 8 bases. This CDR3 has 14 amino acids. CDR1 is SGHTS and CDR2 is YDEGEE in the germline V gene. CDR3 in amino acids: CASSLGLAGSTQYF. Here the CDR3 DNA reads TGTGCCAGCAGCCTCGGACTAGCTGGGAGTACGCAGTATTTT.

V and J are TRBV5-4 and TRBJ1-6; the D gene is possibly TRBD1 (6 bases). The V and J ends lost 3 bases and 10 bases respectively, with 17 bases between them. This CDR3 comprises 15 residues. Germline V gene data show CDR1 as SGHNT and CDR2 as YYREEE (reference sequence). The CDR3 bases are TGTGCCAGCAGCTGGGGGCAGGGAGGAGAATCACCCCTCCACTTT. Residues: CASSWGQGGESPLHF.

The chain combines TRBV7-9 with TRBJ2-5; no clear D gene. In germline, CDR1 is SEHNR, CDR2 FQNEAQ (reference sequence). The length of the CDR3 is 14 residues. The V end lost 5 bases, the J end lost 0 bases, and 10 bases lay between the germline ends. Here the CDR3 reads CASSQGKYQETQYF. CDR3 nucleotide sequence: TGTGCCAGCAGCCAAGGAAAGTACCAAGAGACCCAGTACTTC.

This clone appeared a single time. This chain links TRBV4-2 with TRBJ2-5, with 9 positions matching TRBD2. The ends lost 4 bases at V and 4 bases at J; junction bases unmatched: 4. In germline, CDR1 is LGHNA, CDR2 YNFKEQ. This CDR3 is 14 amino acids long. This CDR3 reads CASSRQTSGETQYF. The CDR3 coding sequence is TGTGCCAGCAGCCGCCAGACTAGCGGAGAGACCCAGTACTTC.

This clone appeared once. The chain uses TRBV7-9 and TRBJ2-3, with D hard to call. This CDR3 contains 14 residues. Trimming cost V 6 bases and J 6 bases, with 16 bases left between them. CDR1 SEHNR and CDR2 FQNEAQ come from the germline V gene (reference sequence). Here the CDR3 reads CASSSLDRVDTQYF. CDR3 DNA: TGTGCCAGCAGTTCACTCGACCGGGTGGATACGCAGTATTTT.

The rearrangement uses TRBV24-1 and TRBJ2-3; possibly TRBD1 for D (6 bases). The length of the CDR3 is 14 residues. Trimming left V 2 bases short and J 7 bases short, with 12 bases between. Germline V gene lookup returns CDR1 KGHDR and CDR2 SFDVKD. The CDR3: CATSDSPGTHTQYF. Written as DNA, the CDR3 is TGTGCCACCAGTGATTCGCCGGGGACACATACGCAGTATTTT.

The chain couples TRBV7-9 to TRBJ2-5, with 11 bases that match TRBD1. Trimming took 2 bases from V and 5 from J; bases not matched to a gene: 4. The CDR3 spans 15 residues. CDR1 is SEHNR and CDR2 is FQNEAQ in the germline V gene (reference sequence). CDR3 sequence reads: CASSLRTGGGETQYF. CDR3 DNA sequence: TGTGCCAGCAGCTTAAGGACAGGGGGCGGGGAGACCCAGTACTTC.

The CDR3 nucleotides are TGTGCCAGCAGCCCACTCACGGGCAGAGACTTCTACAATGAGCAGTTCTTC. Amino acid sequence: CASSPLTGRDFYNEQFF. V usage is TRBV11-2 and J usage is TRBJ2-1; D uncertain. From germline, CDR1 is SGHAT and CDR2 FQNNGV. CDR3 length: 17 residues. The V gene lost 5 bases and the J gene lost 3 bases, with 20 bases spanning the gap.

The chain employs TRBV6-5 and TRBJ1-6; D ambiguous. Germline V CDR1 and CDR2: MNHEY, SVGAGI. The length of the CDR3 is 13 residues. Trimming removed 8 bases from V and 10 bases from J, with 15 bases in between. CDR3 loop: CASRTVSSSPLHF. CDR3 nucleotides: TGTGCCAGCCGGACGGTTTCTTCGTCACCCCTCCACTTT.

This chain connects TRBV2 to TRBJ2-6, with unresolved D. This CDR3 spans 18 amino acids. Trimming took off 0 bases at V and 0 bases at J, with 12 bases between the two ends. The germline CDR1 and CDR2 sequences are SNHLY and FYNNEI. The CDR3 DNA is TGTGCCAGCAGTGAAGCGCTGTTCAGCCTCTCTGGGGCCAACGTCCTGACTTTC. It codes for CASSEALFSLSGANVLTF. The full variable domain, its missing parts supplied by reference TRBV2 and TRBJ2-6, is EPEVTQTPSHQVTQMGQEVILRCVPISNHLYFYWYRQILGQKVEFLVSFYNNEISEKSEIFDDQFSVERPDGSNFTLKIRSTKLEDSAMYFCASSEALFSLSGANVLTFGAGSRLTVL.

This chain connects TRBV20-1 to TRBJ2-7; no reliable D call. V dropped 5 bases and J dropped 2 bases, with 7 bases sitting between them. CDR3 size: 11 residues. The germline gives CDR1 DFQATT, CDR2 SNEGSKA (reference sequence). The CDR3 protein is CSARPPYEQYF. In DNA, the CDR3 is TGCAGTGCTCGCCCCCCCTACGAGCAGTACTTC.

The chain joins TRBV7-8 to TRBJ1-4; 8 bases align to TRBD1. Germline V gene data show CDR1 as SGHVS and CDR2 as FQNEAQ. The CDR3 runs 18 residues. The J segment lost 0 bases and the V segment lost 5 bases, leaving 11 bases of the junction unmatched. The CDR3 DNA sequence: TGTGCCAGCAGCCCTCATCGGACAGGGACGGCAACTAATGAAAAACTGTTTTTT. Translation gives CASSPHRTGTATNEKLFF.

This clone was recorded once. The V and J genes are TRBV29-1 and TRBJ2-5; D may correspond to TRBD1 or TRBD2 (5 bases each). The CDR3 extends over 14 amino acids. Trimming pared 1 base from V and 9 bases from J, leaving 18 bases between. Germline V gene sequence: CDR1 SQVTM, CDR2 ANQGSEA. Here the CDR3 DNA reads TGCAGCGTTGAAGGGGACCCCGGTGGGGATTCCCAGTACTTC. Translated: CSVEGDPGGDSQYF.

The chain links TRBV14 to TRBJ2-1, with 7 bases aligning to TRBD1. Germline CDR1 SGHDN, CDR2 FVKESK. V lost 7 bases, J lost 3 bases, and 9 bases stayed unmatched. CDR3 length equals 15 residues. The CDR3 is CASTRRGQSYNEQFF. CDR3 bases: TGTGCCAGCACCCGAAGGGGGCAGAGCTACAATGAGCAGTTCTTC.

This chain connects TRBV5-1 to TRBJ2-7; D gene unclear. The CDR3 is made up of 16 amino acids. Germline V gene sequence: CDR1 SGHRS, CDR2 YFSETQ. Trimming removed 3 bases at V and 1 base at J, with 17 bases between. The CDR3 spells CASSSSPSLSSYEQYF. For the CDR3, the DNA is TGCGCCAGCAGCTCCTCCCCCAGTCTAAGTTCCTACGAGCAGTACTTC.

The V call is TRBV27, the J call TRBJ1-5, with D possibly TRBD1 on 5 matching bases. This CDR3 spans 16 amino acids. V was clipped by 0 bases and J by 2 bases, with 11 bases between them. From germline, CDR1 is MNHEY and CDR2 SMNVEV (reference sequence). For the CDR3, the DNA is TGTGCCAGCAGTTTATCGAAGGGGTCGGGCAATCAGCCCCAGCATTTT. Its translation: CASSLSKGSGNQPQHF.

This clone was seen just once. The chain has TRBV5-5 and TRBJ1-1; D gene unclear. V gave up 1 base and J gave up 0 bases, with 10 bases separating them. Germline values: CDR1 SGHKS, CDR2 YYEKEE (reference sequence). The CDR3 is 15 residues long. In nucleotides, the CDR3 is TGTGCCAGCAGCTTGAGCGGAACATTGAACACTGAAGCTTTCTTT. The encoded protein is CASSLSGTLNTEAFF.

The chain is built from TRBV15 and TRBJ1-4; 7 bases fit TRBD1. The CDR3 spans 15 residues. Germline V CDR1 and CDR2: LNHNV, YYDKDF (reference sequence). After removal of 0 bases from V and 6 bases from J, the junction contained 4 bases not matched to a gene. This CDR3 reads CATSRDRQGHEKLFF. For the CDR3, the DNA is TGTGCCACCAGCAGAGATCGACAGGGTCATGAAAAACTGTTTTTT. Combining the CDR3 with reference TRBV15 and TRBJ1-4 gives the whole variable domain DAMVIQNPRYQVTQFGKPVTLSCSQTLNHNVMYWYQQKSSQAPKLLFHYYDKDFNNEADTPDNFQSRRPNTSFCFLDIRSPGLGDTAMYLCATSRDRQGHEKLFFGSGTQLSVL.

The CDR3, as DNA: TGTGCCAGCACCCTCTTAGCCCCTAGCGGGGGAAACAATGAGCAGTTCTTC. This codes for CASTLLAPSGGNNEQFF. The rearrangement links TRBV28 to TRBJ2-1; 10 bases are a match to TRBD2. The germline CDR1 and CDR2 sequences are MDHEN and SYDVKM. V lost 7 bases and J lost 5; bases outside the gene matches: 14. The CDR3 is made up of 17 amino acids.

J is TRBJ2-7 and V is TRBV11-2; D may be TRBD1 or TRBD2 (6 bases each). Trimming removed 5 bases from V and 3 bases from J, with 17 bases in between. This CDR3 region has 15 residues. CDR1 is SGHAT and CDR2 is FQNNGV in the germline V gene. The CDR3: CASSPGAGGVYEQYF. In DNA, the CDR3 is TGTGCCAGCAGCCCGGGGGCAGGAGGGGTCTACGAGCAGTACTTC.

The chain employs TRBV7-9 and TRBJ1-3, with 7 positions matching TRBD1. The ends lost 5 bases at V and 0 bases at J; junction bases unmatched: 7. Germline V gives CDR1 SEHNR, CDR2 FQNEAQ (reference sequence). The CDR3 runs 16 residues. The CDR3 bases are TGTGCCAGCAGCCTCGGGACAGCTAGCTCTGGAAACACCATATATTTT. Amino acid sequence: CASSLGTASSGNTIYF. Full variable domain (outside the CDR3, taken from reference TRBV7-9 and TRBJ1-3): DTGVSQNPRHKITKRGQNVTFRCDPISEHNRLYWYRQTLGQGPEFLTYFQNEAQLEKSRLLSDRFSAERPKGSFSTLEIQRTEQGDSAMYLCASSLGTASSGNTIYFGEGSWLTVV.

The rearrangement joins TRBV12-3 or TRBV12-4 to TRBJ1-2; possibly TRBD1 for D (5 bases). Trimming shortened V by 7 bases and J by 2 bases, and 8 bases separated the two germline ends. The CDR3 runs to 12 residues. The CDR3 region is CASTNRNYGYTF. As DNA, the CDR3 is TGTGCCAGCACTAACAGGAACTATGGCTACACCTTC.

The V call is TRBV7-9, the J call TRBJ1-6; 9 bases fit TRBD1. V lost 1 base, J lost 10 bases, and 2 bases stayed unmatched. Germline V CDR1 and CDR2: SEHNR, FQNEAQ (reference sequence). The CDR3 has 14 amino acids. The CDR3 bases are TGTGCCAGCAGCTTAGGGACAGGGGTCTCACCCCTCCACTTT. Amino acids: CASSLGTGVSPLHF.

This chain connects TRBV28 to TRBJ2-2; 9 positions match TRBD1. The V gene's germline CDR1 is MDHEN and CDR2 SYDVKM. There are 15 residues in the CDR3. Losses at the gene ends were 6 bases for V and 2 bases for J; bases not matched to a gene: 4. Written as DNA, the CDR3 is TGTGCCAGCAGGAGAACAGGGGGCAACACCGGGGAGCTGTTTTTT. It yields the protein CASRRTGGNTGELFF.

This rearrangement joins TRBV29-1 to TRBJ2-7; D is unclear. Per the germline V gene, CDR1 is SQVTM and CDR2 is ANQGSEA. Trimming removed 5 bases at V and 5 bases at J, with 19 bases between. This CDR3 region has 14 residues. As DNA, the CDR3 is TGCAGCGTTCTGCGTCCGGGTTCAAGGAACGAGCAGTACTTC. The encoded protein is CSVLRPGSRNEQYF.

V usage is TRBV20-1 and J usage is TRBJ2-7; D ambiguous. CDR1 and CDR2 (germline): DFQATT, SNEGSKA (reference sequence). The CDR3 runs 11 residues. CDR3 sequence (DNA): TGCAGGGTGATCAGTCGCTACGAGCAGTACTTC. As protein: CRVISRYEQYF.

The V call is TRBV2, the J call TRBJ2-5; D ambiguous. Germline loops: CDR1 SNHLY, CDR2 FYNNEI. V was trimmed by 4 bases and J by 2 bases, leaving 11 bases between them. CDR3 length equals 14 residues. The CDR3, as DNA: TGTGCCAGCAGTGGGGAAGAGCATCAAGAGACCCAGTACTTC. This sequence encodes CASSGEEHQETQYF.

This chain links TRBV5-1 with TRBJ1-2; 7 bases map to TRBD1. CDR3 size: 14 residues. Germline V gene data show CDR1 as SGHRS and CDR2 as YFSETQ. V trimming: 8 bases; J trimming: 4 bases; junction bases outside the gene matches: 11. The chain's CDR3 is CASSSLGQIYGYTF. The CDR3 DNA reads TGCGCCAGTTCCTCTTTGGGACAGATCTATGGCTACACCTTC.